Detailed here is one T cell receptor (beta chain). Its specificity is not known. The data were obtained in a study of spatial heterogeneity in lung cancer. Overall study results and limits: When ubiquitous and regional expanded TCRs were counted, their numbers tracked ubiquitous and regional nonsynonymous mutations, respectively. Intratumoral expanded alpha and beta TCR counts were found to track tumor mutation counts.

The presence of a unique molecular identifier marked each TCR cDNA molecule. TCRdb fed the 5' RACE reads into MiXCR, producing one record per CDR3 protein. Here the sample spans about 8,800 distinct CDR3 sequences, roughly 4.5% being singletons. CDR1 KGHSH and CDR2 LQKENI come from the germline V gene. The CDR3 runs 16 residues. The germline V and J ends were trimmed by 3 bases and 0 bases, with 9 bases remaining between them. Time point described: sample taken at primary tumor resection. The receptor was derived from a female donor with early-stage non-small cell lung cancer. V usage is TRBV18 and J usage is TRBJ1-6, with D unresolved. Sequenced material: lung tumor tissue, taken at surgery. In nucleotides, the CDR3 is TGTGCCAGCTCACCGCGGTCGGACTCCTATAATTCACCCCTCCACTTT. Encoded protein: CASSPRSDSYNSPLHF.